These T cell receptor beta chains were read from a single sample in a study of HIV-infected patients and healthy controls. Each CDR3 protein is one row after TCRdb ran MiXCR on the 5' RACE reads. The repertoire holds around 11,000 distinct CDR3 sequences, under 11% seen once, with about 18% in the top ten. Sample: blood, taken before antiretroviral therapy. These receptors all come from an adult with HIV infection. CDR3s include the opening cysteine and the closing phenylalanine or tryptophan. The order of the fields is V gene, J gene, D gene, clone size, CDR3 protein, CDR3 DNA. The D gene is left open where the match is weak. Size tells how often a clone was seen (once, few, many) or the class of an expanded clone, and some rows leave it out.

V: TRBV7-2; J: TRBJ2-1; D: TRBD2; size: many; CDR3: CASSLWGLAGAMYNEQFF; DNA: TGTGCCAGCAGCTTATGGGGACTAGCGGGAGCCATGTACAATGAGCAGTTCTTC
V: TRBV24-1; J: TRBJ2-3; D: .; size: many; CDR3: CATSDFTTGSSDTQYF; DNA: TGTGCCACCAGTGATTTCACGACAGGATCGTCAGATACGCAGTATTTT
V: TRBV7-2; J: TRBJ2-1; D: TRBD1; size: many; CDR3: CASSLDAVGQGRGNEQFF; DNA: TGTGCCAGCAGCTTAGATGCCGTGGGACAGGGGAGGGGCAATGAGCAGTTCTTC
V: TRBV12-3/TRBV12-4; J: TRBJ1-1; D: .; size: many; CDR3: CASSFHGVVNTEAFF; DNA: TGTGCCAGCAGTTTTCATGGGGTCGTGAACACTGAAGCTTTCTTT
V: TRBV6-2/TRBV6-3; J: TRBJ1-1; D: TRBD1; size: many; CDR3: CASRDSGGDTEAFF; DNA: TGTGCCAGCAGAGACTCAGGGGGTGACACTGAAGCTTTCTTT
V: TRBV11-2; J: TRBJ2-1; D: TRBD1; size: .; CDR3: CASSSRTGASYEQFF; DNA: TGTGCCAGCAGCTCAAGGACAGGGGCTTCGTATGAGCAGTTCTTC
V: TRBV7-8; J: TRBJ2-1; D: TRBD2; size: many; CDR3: CASSLGSNWEGEQFF; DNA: TGTGCCAGCAGCTTAGGGAGTAACTGGGAGGGTGAGCAGTTCTTC
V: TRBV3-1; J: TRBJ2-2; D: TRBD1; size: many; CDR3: CASSPVDGQGGTGELFF; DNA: TGTGCCAGCAGCCCCGTCGACGGACAGGGAGGCACCGGGGAGCTGTTTTTT
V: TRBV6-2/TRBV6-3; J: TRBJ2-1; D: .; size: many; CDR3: CASSYLPREQFF; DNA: TGTGCCAGCAGTTATCTCCCCCGGGAGCAGTTCTTC
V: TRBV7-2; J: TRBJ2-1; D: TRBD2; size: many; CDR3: CASSLAGGGSYNEQFF; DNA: TGTGCCAGCAGCTTAGCGGGGGGGGGCTCCTACAATGAGCAGTTCTTC
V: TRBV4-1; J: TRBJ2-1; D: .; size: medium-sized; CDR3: CASSLGLSAYNEQFF; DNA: TGCGCCAGCAGTCTTGGCCTAAGCGCCTACAATGAGCAGTTCTTC
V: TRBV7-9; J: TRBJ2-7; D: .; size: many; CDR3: CASSLSETYEQYF; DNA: TGTGCCAGCAGCTTGTCCGAAACCTACGAGCAGTACTTC
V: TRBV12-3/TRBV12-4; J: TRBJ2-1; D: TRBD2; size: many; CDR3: CASSSSRSGGRYNEQFF; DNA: TGTGCCAGCAGTTCGAGTCGCTCGGGAGGGAGATACAATGAGCAGTTCTTC
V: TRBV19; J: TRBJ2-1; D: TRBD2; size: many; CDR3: CASNTLSSGGYNEQFF; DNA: TGTGCCAGTAACACCCTCTCGAGCGGGGGATACAATGAGCAGTTCTTC
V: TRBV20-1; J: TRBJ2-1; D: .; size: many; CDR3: CSASGPAGYNEQFF; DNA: TGCAGTGCTAGTGGTCCCGCGGGTTACAATGAGCAGTTCTTC
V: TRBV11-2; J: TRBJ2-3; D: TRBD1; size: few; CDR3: CASSFAPVGQGVNTQYF; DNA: TGTGCCAGCAGCTTTGCCCCAGTCGGACAGGGGGTGAATACGCAGTATTTT
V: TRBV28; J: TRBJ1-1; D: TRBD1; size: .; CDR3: CASSQGASTEAFF; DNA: TGTGCCAGCAGTCAGGGGGCGAGCACTGAAGCTTTCTTT
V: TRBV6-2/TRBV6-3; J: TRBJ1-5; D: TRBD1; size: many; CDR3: CASSYSGTGNQPQHF; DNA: TGTGCCAGCAGTTATTCCGGGACAGGCAATCAGCCCCAGCATTTT
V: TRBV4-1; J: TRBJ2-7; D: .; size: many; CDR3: CASSPGAEQYF; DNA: TGCGCCAGCAGCCCGGGGGCCGAGCAGTACTTC
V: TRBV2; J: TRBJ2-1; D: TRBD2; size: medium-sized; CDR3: CASSSSGRDPHEQFF; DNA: TGTGCCAGCAGTTCTAGCGGGAGGGACCCCCATGAGCAGTTCTTC
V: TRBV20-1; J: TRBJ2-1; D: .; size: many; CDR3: CSARATSSYNEQFF; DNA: TGCAGTGCTAGGGCCACGAGCTCCTACAATGAGCAGTTCTTC
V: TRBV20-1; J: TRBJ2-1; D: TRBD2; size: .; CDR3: CSARPGAGVYNEQFF; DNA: TGCAGTGCTCGACCGGGCGCGGGAGTTTACAATGAGCAGTTCTTC
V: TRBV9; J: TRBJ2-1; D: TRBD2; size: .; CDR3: CASSVGLADPYNEQFF; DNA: TGTGCCAGCAGCGTGGGACTAGCGGATCCCTACAATGAGCAGTTCTTC
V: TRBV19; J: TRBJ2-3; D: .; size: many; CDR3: CASCPRGGRTDTQYF; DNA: TGTGCCAGTTGCCCCCGGGGCGGACGCACAGATACGCAGTATTTT
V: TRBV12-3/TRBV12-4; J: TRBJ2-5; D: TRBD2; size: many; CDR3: CASSFAAGGRETQYF; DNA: TGTGCCAGCAGTTTCGCGGCGGGGGGCAGGGAGACCCAGTACTTC
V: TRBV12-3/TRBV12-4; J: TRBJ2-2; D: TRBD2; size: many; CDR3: CASSMTSGGTGELFF; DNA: TGTGCCAGCAGCATGACTAGCGGAGGGACCGGGGAGCTGTTTTTT
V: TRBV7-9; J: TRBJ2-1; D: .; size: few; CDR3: CASSLPTWTAYNEQFF; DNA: TGTGCCAGCAGCCTACCCACCTGGACAGCTTACAATGAGCAGTTCTTC
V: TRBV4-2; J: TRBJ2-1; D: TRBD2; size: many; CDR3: CASSQGLFGAGGPRYEQFF; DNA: TGTGCCAGCAGCCAAGGCCTATTTGGAGCGGGAGGGCCTAGGTATGAGCAGTTCTTC
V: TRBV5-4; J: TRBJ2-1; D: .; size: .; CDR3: CASSSRRDIYNEQFF; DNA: TGTGCCAGCAGCTCTCGGAGGGACATTTACAATGAGCAGTTCTTC
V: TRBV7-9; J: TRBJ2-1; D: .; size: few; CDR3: CASSLQSLEQFF; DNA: TGTGCCAGCAGCTTACAGAGCCTTGAGCAGTTCTTC
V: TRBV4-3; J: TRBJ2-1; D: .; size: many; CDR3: CASSQSTAELNEQFF; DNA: TGCGCCAGCAGCCAATCCACCGCCGAACTAAATGAGCAGTTCTTC
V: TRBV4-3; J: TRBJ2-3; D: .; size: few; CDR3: CASSREALVDTQYF; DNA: TGCGCCAGCAGCCGCGAAGCTCTGGTAGATACGCAGTATTTT